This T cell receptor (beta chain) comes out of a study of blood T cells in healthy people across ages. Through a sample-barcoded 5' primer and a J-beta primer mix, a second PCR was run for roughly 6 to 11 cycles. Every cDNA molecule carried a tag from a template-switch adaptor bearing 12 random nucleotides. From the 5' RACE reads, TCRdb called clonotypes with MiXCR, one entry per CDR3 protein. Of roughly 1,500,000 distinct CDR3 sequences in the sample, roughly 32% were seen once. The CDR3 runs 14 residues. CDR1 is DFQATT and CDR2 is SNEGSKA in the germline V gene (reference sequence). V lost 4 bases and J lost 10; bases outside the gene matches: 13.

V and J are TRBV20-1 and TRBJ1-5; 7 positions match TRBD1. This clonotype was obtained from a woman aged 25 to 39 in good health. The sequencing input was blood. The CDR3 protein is CSAIEDRRSGPQHF. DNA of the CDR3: TGCAGTGCTATAGAGGACAGGCGGTCGGGCCCCCAGCATTTT.